A selection of T cell receptor beta chains follows, all from one sample in a study of T cell responses to AZD1222 COVID-19 vaccine. TCRdb's copy holds only in-frame clones and misses some; the assay was immunoSEQ multiplex PCR. This sample's table has under 150,000 clones. The sequenced material came from peripheral blood. These receptors were taken from an adult in good health. Both conserved end residues are part of each CDR3. D genes are given only for firm matches.

CDR3 DNA,CDR3 protein,D gene,J gene,V gene
TGTGCCAGCAGCTTGTGGGGGACGGGCTACACCTTC,CASSLWGTGYTF,.,TRBJ1-2,TRBV5-6
TGCGCCAGCAGCCAAGAAAGATCGGGGATAGCGGGGGGGCCCTCCTACGAGCAGTACTTC,CASSQERSGIAGGPSYEQYF,TRBD2,TRBJ2-7,TRBV4-3
TGTGCCATCAGTGAGGGGCTCAACTCAGGGGGCCACGAGCAGTACTTC,CAISEGLNSGGHEQYF,TRBD1,TRBJ2-7,TRBV10-3
TGTGCCAGCAGTTACTCCCCTTCGAGCTACACCTTC,CASSYSPSSYTF,.,TRBJ1-2,TRBV6-2/TRBV6-3
TGTGCCAGCCAAACCCCAGGGGGCCTGGGGAACACTGAAGCTTTCTTT,CASQTPGGLGNTEAFF,TRBD1,TRBJ1-1,TRBV28
TGTGCCAGCAGCGAAGCCGGGACAATGAACACTGAAGCTTTCTTT,CASSEAGTMNTEAFF,.,TRBJ1-1,TRBV7-2
TGTGCCAGCTCACCACCGGGGGAAATCCCCTACGAGCAGTACTTC,CASSPPGEIPYEQYF,.,TRBJ2-7,TRBV18
TGTGCCAGCTCACCTGTCGGGGGGGACACAGATACGCAGTATTTT,CASSPVGGDTDTQYF,TRBD2,TRBJ2-3,TRBV18
TGTGCCAGCAGGCCGGGACAGGGGACGACAGATACGCAGTATTTT,CASRPGQGTTDTQYF,TRBD1,TRBJ2-3,TRBV6-5
TGTGCCAGCAGCGGTAGCGGGGGGGCTAGCACAGATACGCAGTATTTT,CASSGSGGASTDTQYF,TRBD2,TRBJ2-3,TRBV11-2
TGTGCCAGCAGCTTAGGTCCCCGGAACACTGAAGCTTTCTTT,CASSLGPRNTEAFF,.,TRBJ1-1,TRBV11-1
TGTGCCAGCTCACCCGTTGTCCTAGCGGGGCCCTACAATGAGCAGTTCTTC,CASSPVVLAGPYNEQFF,TRBD2,TRBJ2-1,TRBV18
TGTGCCAGCAACGGGGGATCCTACGAGCAGTACTTC,CASNGGSYEQYF,.,TRBJ2-7,TRBV28
TGTGCCAGCAGCCGCGAGGGGGGGAGTCAAGCTTTCTTT,CASSREGGSQAFF,.,TRBJ1-1,TRBV7-9
TGTGCCAGCAGCCAAGAGGGGGACCTGAGAACTGAAGCTTTCTTT,CASSQEGDLRTEAFF,.,TRBJ1-1,TRBV14
TGCAGTTTCCCCGGGACTAGCGGGGGGGCGGGGAATGAGCAGTTCTTC,CSFPGTSGGAGNEQFF,TRBD2,TRBJ2-1,TRBV29-1
TGTGCCAGCAGTTTCCTAGCGGGGGGGCCTGGTGATGAGCAGTTCTTC,CASSFLAGGPGDEQFF,TRBD2,TRBJ2-1,TRBV27
TGCGCCAGCAGCCGGGGACAGTCCCTTAACTATGGCTACACCTTC,CASSRGQSLNYGYTF,TRBD1,TRBJ1-2,TRBV5-1
TGTGCCAGCAGTCCCAACTCTGGAAACACCATATATTTT,CASSPNSGNTIYF,.,TRBJ1-3,TRBV28
TGTGCCACCAGCAGATTCAGGGGGGAATTCGGCAATCAGCCCCAGCATTTT,CATSRFRGEFGNQPQHF,TRBD1,TRBJ1-5,TRBV15
TGTGCCAGCAGTGACCCACCGGGACAGAGGAAACCTAGCAATCAGCCCCAGCATTTT,CASSDPPGQRKPSNQPQHF,TRBD1,TRBJ1-5,TRBV6-4
TGTGCCAGTAGTAGGGGACAGTTATATCAGCCCCAGCATTTT,CASSRGQLYQPQHF,TRBD1,TRBJ1-5,TRBV19
TGTGCCAGCAGTTTGGGAAGCGGGGGGTTCTACGAGCAGTACTTC,CASSLGSGGFYEQYF,TRBD2,TRBJ2-7,TRBV6-5
TGTGCCAGCAGTCTGGACTTCCCAAACACAGATACGCAGTATTTT,CASSLDFPNTDTQYF,.,TRBJ2-3,TRBV6-2/TRBV6-3
TGTGCCAGCAGTTTTCAGGGACCGAATCAGCCCCAGCATTTT,CASSFQGPNQPQHF,.,TRBJ1-5,TRBV27
TGTGCCAGCAGTCCCGAACGGGGGCGAGGTGGGGAGCTGTTTTTT,CASSPERGRGGELFF,.,TRBJ2-2,TRBV7-9
TGTGCCAGCAGCGCACAGGACAGGGGGTACAATGAGCAGTTCTTC,CASSAQDRGYNEQFF,TRBD1,TRBJ2-1,TRBV9
TGTGCCTGGAGTGGGACACCCGCGGACACTGAAGCTTTCTTT,CAWSGTPADTEAFF,.,TRBJ1-1,TRBV30
TGTGCCAGCAGCTTCCGGGACAGCTCCTACGAGCAGTACTTC,CASSFRDSSYEQYF,TRBD1,TRBJ2-7,TRBV9
TGCGCCAGCAGCTTGGAGGGACAGACAAACACCGGGGAGCTGTTTTTT,CASSLEGQTNTGELFF,TRBD1,TRBJ2-2,TRBV5-1
TGTGCCAGCAGTGAGGGCGATGAGCAGTTCTTC,CASSEGDEQFF,.,TRBJ2-1,TRBV2
TGTGCCAGCAGTACGGGGGGGCTAGGAAACACCATATATTTT,CASSTGGLGNTIYF,.,TRBJ1-3,TRBV13
TGTGCCAGCAGCCCCGGACAAGGACAGACCCAGTACTTC,CASSPGQGQTQYF,.,TRBJ2-5,TRBV6-5
TGTGCCAGCAGCTTAGAGAGCGTAGGGGCTGGAAATTCACCCCTCCACTTT,CASSLESVGAGNSPLHF,.,TRBJ1-6,TRBV7-2
TGTGCCAGCAGTGTACAGGCAGGCCAAGAGACCCAGTACTTC,CASSVQAGQETQYF,.,TRBJ2-5,TRBV2
TGTGCCAGCAGTCCTCGGGTCAAACCTCTCTATGGCTACACCTTC,CASSPRVKPLYGYTF,.,TRBJ1-2,TRBV27
TGTGCCAGCAGCTTAGCCAGGGCGGGTCTGGGTGGCTACACCTTC,CASSLARAGLGGYTF,.,TRBJ1-2,TRBV7-9
TGTGCCACCCGGGACCTAAGGGTAGGCGACTATGGCTACACCTTC,CATRDLRVGDYGYTF,.,TRBJ1-2,TRBV19
TGTGCCAGCACCCAACAAAGGGCCGCGGAGACCCAGTACTTC,CASTQQRAAETQYF,.,TRBJ2-5,TRBV6-5